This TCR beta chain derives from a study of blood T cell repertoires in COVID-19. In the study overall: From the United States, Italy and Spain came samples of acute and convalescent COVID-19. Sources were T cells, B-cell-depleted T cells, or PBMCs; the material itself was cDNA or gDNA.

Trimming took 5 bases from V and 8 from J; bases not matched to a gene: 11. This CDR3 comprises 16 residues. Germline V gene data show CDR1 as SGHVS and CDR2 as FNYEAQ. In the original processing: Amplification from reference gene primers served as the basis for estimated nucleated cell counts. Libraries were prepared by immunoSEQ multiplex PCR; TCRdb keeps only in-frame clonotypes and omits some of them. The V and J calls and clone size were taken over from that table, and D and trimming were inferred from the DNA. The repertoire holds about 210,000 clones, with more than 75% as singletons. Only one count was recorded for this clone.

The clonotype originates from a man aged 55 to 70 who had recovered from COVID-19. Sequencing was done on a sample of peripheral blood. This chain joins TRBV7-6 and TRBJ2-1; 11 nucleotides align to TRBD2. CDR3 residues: CASSEARLAGGDEQFF. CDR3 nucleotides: TGTGCCAGCAGCGAGGCACGGCTAGCGGGGGGAGATGAGCAGTTCTTC. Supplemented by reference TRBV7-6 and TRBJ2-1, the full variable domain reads GAGVSQSPRYKVTKRGQDVALRCDPISGHVSLYWYRQALGQGPEFLTYFNYEAQQDKSGLPNDRFSAERPEGSISTLTIQRTEQRDSAMYRCASSEARLAGGDEQFFGPGTRLTVL.